A selection of T cell receptor beta chains follows, all from one sample in a study of CD8 T cells in ankylosing spondylitis. TCRdb ran MiXCR on the 5' RACE reads and lists one entry per CDR3 protein. The table lists roughly 400,000 distinct CDR3 sequences, approximately 20% of them singletons. Sequenced sample: blood, either unsorted or a sorted T cell fraction (not recorded which). The receptors stem from a male donor with ankylosing spondylitis. Each CDR3 is given with its conserved first and last residue. D genes are given only for firm matches. Only part of the rows carry a size: once, few, many, or a class if the clone is expanded.

TRBD1	TRBV11-1	-	TRBJ1-1	TGTGCCAGCAGCGGAGCCGACCCGGGACAGGGGCCGACGGCTTTCTTT	CASSGADPGQGPTAFF
-	TRBV12-3/TRBV12-4	few	TRBJ2-1	TGTGCCAGCAGCCCGCCAGGAGGCGAGCAGTTCTTC	CASSPPGGEQFF
TRBD1	TRBV12-3/TRBV12-4	-	TRBJ1-6	TGTGCCAGCAGTCGACAGGGAGGCGATTCACCCCTCCACTTT	CASSRQGGDSPLHF
TRBD1	TRBV20-1	-	TRBJ1-4	TGCAGTGCCCGTGCGGGACAGAATGAAAAACTGTTTTTT	CSARAGQNEKLFF
TRBD1	TRBV6-2/TRBV6-3	-	TRBJ2-3	TGTGCCAGCAGTTACCGGGACAGGGAAAGCACAGATACGCAGTATTTT	CASSYRDRESTDTQYF
TRBD1	TRBV19	-	TRBJ2-3	TGTGCCAGTAGTGGGGACAGGGGCACAGATACGCAGTATTTT	CASSGDRGTDTQYF
TRBD2	TRBV12-3/TRBV12-4	-	TRBJ2-1	TGTGCCAGCAGTTTTTGGGGGGGATACAATGAGCAGTTCTTC	CASSFWGGYNEQFF
-	TRBV28	many	TRBJ1-5	TGTGCCAGCAGTCTATTAGATAGCAATCAGCCCCAGCATTTT	CASSLLDSNQPQHF
TRBD2	TRBV5-1	few	TRBJ2-1	TGCGCCAGCAGCTTGAACGGGAGGTTTAGAGGGGATGAGCAGTTCTTC	CASSLNGRFRGDEQFF
-	TRBV5-1	many	TRBJ2-3	TGCGCCAGCAGCCCGGGGCAGGTCACAGATACGCAGTATTTT	CASSPGQVTDTQYF
-	TRBV7-2	-	TRBJ1-2	TGTGCCAGCAGCTTGCGGCGCAGGGAAGGCTACACCTTC	CASSLRRREGYTF
-	TRBV6-4	-	TRBJ1-6	TGTGCCAGCAGTGTGACACCTGGGAATTCACCCCTCCACTTT	CASSVTPGNSPLHF
-	TRBV24-1	few	TRBJ2-1	TGTGCCACCAGTTTGAGATTCTTC	CATSLRFF
-	TRBV20-1	-	TRBJ1-1	TGCAGTGCATGGACCTGGCGGGACACTGAAGCTTTCTTT	CSAWTWRDTEAFF
-	TRBV12-3/TRBV12-4	-	TRBJ2-7	TGTGCCAGCAGTTCCCTCCACCGGGTCCCCTACGAGCAGTACTTC	CASSSLHRVPYEQYF
-	TRBV6-2/TRBV6-3	-	TRBJ2-7	TGTGCCAGCAGCCACCGCGGAGGGACGCCCTCTGAGGAGCAGTACTTC	CASSHRGGTPSEEQYF
-	TRBV12-3/TRBV12-4	-	TRBJ2-3	TGTGCCAGCATAAAGAACATCCCTTTCGATACGCAGTATTTT	CASIKNIPFDTQYF
-	TRBV18	-	TRBJ2-2	TGTGCCAGCTCACCACGCGGGACAGACACCGGGGAGCTGTTTTTT	CASSPRGTDTGELFF
-	TRBV5-1	many	TRBJ1-4	TGCGCCAGCAGCTTGGCGAACAGCCGGGATGAAAAACTGTTTTTT	CASSLANSRDEKLFF
-	TRBV20-1	many	TRBJ1-1	TGCAGTGCTAGAGAGAGAACGGACACTGAAGCTTTCTTT	CSARERTDTEAFF
-	TRBV3-1	few	TRBJ1-5	TGTGCCAGCAGCCAAGGGGGGCCGGGGAACAATCAGCCCCAGCATTTT	CASSQGGPGNNQPQHF
-	TRBV5-1	-	TRBJ2-1	TGCGCCAGCAGCTCGGCGGAGACTTACAATGAGCAGTTCTTC	CASSSAETYNEQFF
-	TRBV15	few	TRBJ2-7	TGTGCCACCAGCAGAGATCCCTACCAGGACAGCAGCAAGCAGTACTTC	CATSRDPYQDSSKQYF
TRBD2	TRBV12-3/TRBV12-4	many	TRBJ2-2	TGTGCCAGCAGTTTAGGACTAGCCGAAGCCGGGGAGCTGTTTTTT	CASSLGLAEAGELFF
TRBD1	TRBV6-2/TRBV6-3	-	TRBJ2-7	TGTGCCAGCAGAGGACAGGAGCCCTACGAGCAGTACTTC	CASRGQEPYEQYF
-	TRBV5-1	few	TRBJ1-2	TGCGCCAGCAGCCAACGGCGGGGTAGGGATGTCTATGGCTACACCTTC	CASSQRRGRDVYGYTF